The 6 T cell receptor beta chains presented below share a single source sample, sequenced in a study of blood T cells in healthy people across ages. Then a second PCR, running roughly 7 to 11 cycles, was carried out with a sample-barcoded 5' primer and a J-beta primer mix. TCRdb recomputed calls from the 5' RACE reads with MiXCR, one row per CDR3 protein. The table shows fewer than 650,000 distinct CDR3 sequences, with 25% to 35% occurring only once. The sample was also reused in another study, on T cells of mothers and their children.

The specimen sequenced was blood. These receptors originate from a boy aged 2 to 9 in good health.

This clonotype was recorded at least ten times. J is TRBJ2-7 and V is TRBV25-1; 9 nucleotides match TRBD1. This CDR3 is 13 amino acids long. CDR1 is MGHDK and CDR2 is SYGVNS in the germline V gene. V was pared by 5 bases and J by 5 bases, with 4 bases of the junction left unmatched. CDR3 sequence reads: CASSPTGGDEQYF. The CDR3 DNA is TGTGCCAGCAGTCCCACAGGGGGCGACGAGCAGTACTTC.

The genes are TRBV3-1 and TRBJ2-1; TRBD1 is a possible D gene (5 bases). In germline, CDR1 is LGHDT, CDR2 YNNKEL (reference sequence). V lost 4 bases and J 4 bases, leaving 14 bases between the germline ends. The CDR3 is 15 residues long. The CDR3 sequence is CASSPSRGSYNEQFF. The CDR3 nucleotides are TGTGCCAGCAGCCCCTCTAGGGGCTCTTACAATGAGCAGTTCTTC.

The chain couples TRBV5-6 to TRBJ2-5, with a weak D call TRBD2 (6 bases). The CDR3 sequence is 14 residues long. The germline V gene has CDR1 SGHDT and CDR2 YYEEEE. The V and J ends lost 5 bases and 7 bases respectively, with 18 bases between them. CDR3 in amino acids: CASRMGPSEGTQYF. The DNA for the CDR3 is TGTGCCAGCAGGATGGGACCCTCGGAGGGGACCCAGTACTTC. Full variable domain (outside the CDR3, taken from reference TRBV5-6 and TRBJ2-5): DAGVTQSPTHLIKTRGQQVTLRCSPKSGHDTVSWYQQALGQGPQFIFQYYEEEERQRGNFPDRFSGHQFPNYSSELNVNALLLGDSALYLCASRMGPSEGTQYFGPGTRLLVL.

As regards this clonotype: A read error may produce the germline difference seen at one junction end. The V call is TRBV12-3 or TRBV12-4, the J call TRBJ1-4, with D unresolved. This CDR3 contains 12 residues. The CDR3 reads CASSWEIEKLVF. CDR3 bases: TGTGCCAGCAGTTGGGAGATCGAAAAACTGGTTTTT.

This clonotype occurred many times. The chain is built from TRBV12-3 or TRBV12-4 and TRBJ1-4; D unresolved. This CDR3 region has 14 residues. With 4 bases removed from V and 8 bases from J, the gap between germline ends came to 14 bases. CDR3 bases: TGTGCCAGCAGTTCCCCCGGCGCTGGAGAAAAACTGTTTTTT. Protein sequence: CASSSPGAGEKLFF.

The chain links TRBV7-2 to TRBJ1-1; the D is unclear. The CDR3 runs 13 residues. V dropped 4 bases and J dropped 8 bases, with 14 bases sitting between them. Germline V gene sequence: CDR1 SGHTA, CDR2 FQGNSA. CDR3 DNA sequence: TGTGCCAGCAGCTCATCATTCGGTTTAGAAGCTTTCTTT. Encoded protein: CASSSSFGLEAFF.